These 15 T cell receptor beta chains share one sample of origin, sequenced in a study of shared clonotypes between healthy human individuals. Sequencing used immunoSEQ multiplex PCR; TCRdb keeps in-frame clones, though not all of them. The sample contains more than 2,000,000 clones, roughly nine tenths of which appear only once. Sequenced: naive CD4+ T cells sorted from blood. Subset of the sample: CD45RA+ positively selected. These receptors were collected from a man aged 18 to 30 in good health.

The chain employs TRBV28 and TRBJ2-2; tentatively, D is TRBD2 (6 bases). The CDR3 spans 15 residues. Germline-derived CDR1 and CDR2 are MDHEN and SYDVKM. V was pared by 3 bases and J by 7 bases, with 15 bases between. CDR3 amino acids: CASSLGTRSVGELFF. For the CDR3, the DNA is TGTGCCAGCAGTTTGGGGACTCGGTCCGTCGGGGAGCTGTTTTTT.

CDR3 in amino acids: CASSGDIGGSNQPQHF. The CDR3 nucleotides read TGTGCCAGCAGTGGGGACATCGGAGGCAGCAATCAGCCCCAGCATTTT. The rearrangement joins TRBV6-6 to TRBJ1-5; a weak D match, TRBD1 (6 bases). Germline V gene data show CDR1 as MNHNY and CDR2 as SVGAGI (reference sequence). The V end was cut by 5 bases, the J end by 1 base, with 15 bases between. The CDR3 spans 16 residues.

The chain recombines TRBV9 with TRBJ2-3; 13 bases match TRBD2. Germline CDR1 reads SGDLS; CDR2 reads YYNGEE. The CDR3 has 17 amino acids. V was clipped by 4 bases and J by 3 bases; unmatched bases: 8. The CDR3 DNA reads TGTGCCAGCAGCACTAGCGGGGGGGCCGGGTGGACAGATACGCAGTATTTT. This gives the protein CASSTSGGAGWTDTQYF.

The chain joins TRBV10-3 to TRBJ2-1, with D possibly being TRBD2 (6 bases). Germline lookup yields CDR1 ENHRY and CDR2 SYGVKD. Trimming pared 2 bases from V and 9 bases from J, leaving 11 bases between. The CDR3 sequence is 13 residues long. In nucleotides, the CDR3 is TGTGCCATCAGTGAGACTAGCTCCGGTGAGCAGTTCTTC. It codes for CAISETSSGEQFF.

This rearrangement joins TRBV28 to TRBJ1-1; possible D gene TRBD1, 5 bases. V lost 5 bases, J lost 3 bases, and 16 bases lay in between. This CDR3 region has 15 residues. Germline V lookup: CDR1 MDHEN, CDR2 SYDVKM. CDR3 DNA sequence: TGTGCCAGCAGTCCCATACGGGGGATAGACACTGAAGCTTTCTTT. It yields the protein CASSPIRGIDTEAFF. Using reference TRBV28 and TRBJ1-1 for the parts outside the CDR3, the full variable domain is DVKVTQSSRYLVKRTGEKVFLECVQDMDHENMFWYRQDPGLGLRLIYFSYDVKMKEKGDIPEGYSVSREKKERFSLILESASTNQTSMYLCASSPIRGIDTEAFFGQGTRLTVV.

The gene calls are TRBV29-1 and TRBJ2-5, with D possibly being TRBD1 (5 bases). The ends were cut back, 4 bases at V and 2 bases at J, with 11 bases in the middle. The germline CDR1 and CDR2 sequences are SQVTM and ANQGSEA. There are 13 residues in the CDR3. This chain's CDR3 is CSVGRQLQETQYF. The CDR3 region has the DNA TGCAGCGTTGGCCGACAGTTACAAGAGACCCAGTACTTC.

This chain joins TRBV28 and TRBJ1-3; 8 positions agree with TRBD1. The ends lost 6 bases at V and 4 bases at J; junction bases unmatched: 5. The germline gives CDR1 MDHEN, CDR2 SYDVKM. The CDR3 covers 14 residues. The CDR3 sequence is CASRPTGGGNTIYF. The DNA of the CDR3 is TGTGCCAGCAGGCCCACAGGGGGAGGAAACACCATATATTTT. Based on the CDR3 plus reference TRBV28 and TRBJ1-3, the full variable domain is DVKVTQSSRYLVKRTGEKVFLECVQDMDHENMFWYRQDPGLGLRLIYFSYDVKMKEKGDIPEGYSVSREKKERFSLILESASTNQTSMYLCASRPTGGGNTIYFGEGSWLTVV.

The chain links TRBV7-9 to TRBJ2-2, with 12 nucleotides matching TRBD1. Germline trimming cut 5 bases from V and 1 base from J; bases unmatched to any gene: 5. This CDR3 region has 17 residues. Germline V gene data show CDR1 as SEHNR and CDR2 as FQNEAQ (reference sequence). In DNA, the CDR3 is TGTGCCAGCAGCCGGGACAGGGGGCAGGTGAACACCGGGGAGCTGTTTTTT. It is translated as CASSRDRGQVNTGELFF. The variable domain in full, with the rest retrieved from reference TRBV7-9 and TRBJ2-2, is DTGVSQNPRHKITKRGQNVTFRCDPISEHNRLYWYRQTLGQGPEFLTYFQNEAQLEKSRLLSDRFSAERPKGSFSTLEIQRTEQGDSAMYLCASSRDRGQVNTGELFFGEGSRLTVL.

The chain is built from TRBV6-1 and TRBJ1-3; no reliable D call. CDR3 length: 13 residues. Per the germline V gene, CDR1 is MNHNS and CDR2 is SASEGT. The V and J ends lost 4 bases and 7 bases respectively, with 11 bases between them. CDR3 region: CASSAGGRNTIYF. The CDR3 DNA reads as TGTGCCAGCAGTGCTGGCGGGCGGAACACCATATATTTT.

CDR3 protein: CASSPPTGGADEQFF. The DNA for the CDR3 is TGCGCCAGCAGCCCCCCCACCGGGGGGGCGGATGAGCAGTTCTTC. The chain combines TRBV5-1 with TRBJ2-1, with 8 bases that match TRBD2. Germline CDR1 is SGHRS and CDR2 is YFSETQ. V gave up 4 bases and J gave up 8 bases; unmatched junction bases: 11. This CDR3 has 15 amino acids. Filled out from reference TRBV5-1 and TRBJ2-1, the complete variable domain reads KAGVTQTPRYLIKTRGQQVTLSCSPISGHRSVSWYQQTPGQGLQFLFEYFSETQRNKGNFPGRFSGRQFSNSRSEMNVSTLELGDSALYLCASSPPTGGADEQFFGPGTRLTVL.

With respect to this clone: Other DNA variants within this sample encode the same CDR3. This chain uses TRBV5-1 with TRBJ2-5; tentatively, D is TRBD2 (6 bases). The CDR3 is 12 amino acids. Trimming pared 4 bases from V and 5 bases from J, leaving 9 bases between. CDR1 is SGHRS and CDR2 is YFSETQ in the germline V gene. The chain's CDR3 is CASSPGVETQYF. CDR3 in DNA: TGCGCCAGCAGCCCGGGGGTCGAGACCCAGTACTTC.

The V gene is TRBV19, the J gene TRBJ2-6; either TRBD1 or TRBD2 may fit D (5 bases each). Germline V lookup: CDR1 LNHDA, CDR2 SQIVND (reference sequence). The CDR3 is 16 residues long. V was shortened by 4 bases and J by 0 bases, with 10 bases between the two germline ends. The CDR3 here is CASSTPGTSGANVLTF. The CDR3 DNA is TGTGCCAGTAGTACCCCGGGGACCTCTGGGGCCAACGTCCTGACTTTC.

This clone was seen once. CDR3 sequence: CASSLFPGTVSTQYF. The DNA of the CDR3 is TGTGCCAGCAGTTTATTCCCCGGGACAGTGTCTACGCAGTATTTT. The chain carries TRBV28 and TRBJ2-3; 7 bases are shared with TRBD1. The CDR3 runs 15 residues. Germline V gives CDR1 MDHEN, CDR2 SYDVKM. J was trimmed by 8 bases and V by 1 base; bases with no gene match: 9.

The rearrangement joins TRBV2 to TRBJ1-5; no reliable D call. This CDR3 is built from 14 residues. Trimming removed 3 bases from V and 5 bases from J, with 11 bases in between. CDR1 is SNHLY, CDR2 FYNNEI, per germline. The CDR3 spells CASSETSDYQPQHF. Written as DNA, the CDR3 is TGTGCCAGCAGTGAGACTTCTGACTATCAGCCCCAGCATTTT.

This clone has just one count. The chain couples TRBV2 to TRBJ2-1; the match to TRBD2 covers 8 bases. V was clipped by 7 bases and J by 14 bases; unmatched bases: 16. This CDR3 region has 14 residues. The germline V gene encodes CDR1 SNHLY and CDR2 FYNNEI. The CDR3 here is CASMVPAGVFREFF. In nucleotides, the CDR3 is TGTGCCAGCATGGTGCCAGCGGGAGTTTTCAGGGAGTTCTTC.